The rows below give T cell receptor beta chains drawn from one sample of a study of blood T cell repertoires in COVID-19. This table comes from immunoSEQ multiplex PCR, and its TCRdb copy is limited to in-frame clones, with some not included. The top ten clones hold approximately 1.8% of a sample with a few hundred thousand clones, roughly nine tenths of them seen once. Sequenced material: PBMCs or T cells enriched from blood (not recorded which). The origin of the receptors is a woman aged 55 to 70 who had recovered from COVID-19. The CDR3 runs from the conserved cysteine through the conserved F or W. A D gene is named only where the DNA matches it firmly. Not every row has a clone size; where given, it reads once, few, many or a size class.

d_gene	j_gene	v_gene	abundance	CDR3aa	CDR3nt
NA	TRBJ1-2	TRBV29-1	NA	CSVYDTPHGYTF	TGCAGCGTTTACGACACCCCCCATGGCTACACCTTC
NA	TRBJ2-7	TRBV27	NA	CASSPYRDYEQYF	TGTGCCAGCAGCCCCTACAGGGACTACGAGCAGTACTTC
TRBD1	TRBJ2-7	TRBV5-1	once	CASSSGTATYEQYF	TGCGCCAGCAGCTCCGGGACAGCTACCTACGAGCAGTACTTC
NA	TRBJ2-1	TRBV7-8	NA	CASSQGGLSYNEQFF	TGTGCCAGCAGCCAGGGGGGGCTCTCCTACAATGAGCAGTTCTTC
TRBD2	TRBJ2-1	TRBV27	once	CASSLGTSGNSYNEQFF	TGTGCCAGCAGTTTAGGGACTAGCGGGAACTCCTACAATGAGCAGTTCTTC
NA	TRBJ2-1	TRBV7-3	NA	CASSLGSYNEQFF	TGTGCCAGCAGCTTAGGTAGTTACAATGAGCAGTTCTTC
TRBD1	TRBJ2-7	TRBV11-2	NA	CASCVSGGKSHEQYF	TGTGCCAGCTGCGTCTCAGGGGGTAAATCACACGAGCAGTACTTC
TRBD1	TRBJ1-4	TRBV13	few	CASSGTGSGREKLFF	TGTGCCAGCAGCGGGACAGGGAGTGGGAGGGAAAAACTGTTTTTT
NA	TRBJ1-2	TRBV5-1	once	CASSEDPGGYGYTF	TGCGCCAGCAGCGAGGATCCCGGAGGCTATGGCTACACCTTC
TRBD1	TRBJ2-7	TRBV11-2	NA	CASSLVTGSPYEQYF	TGTGCCAGCAGCTTAGTGACAGGGTCCCCCTACGAGCAGTACTTC
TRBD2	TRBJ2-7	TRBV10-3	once	CAISGGLAGHYEQYF	TGTGCCATCAGTGGGGGACTAGCGGGCCACTACGAGCAGTACTTC
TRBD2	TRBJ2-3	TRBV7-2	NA	CASSLGGLGRDTQYF	TGTGCCAGCAGCTTAGGTGGACTAGGCAGAGATACGCAGTATTTT
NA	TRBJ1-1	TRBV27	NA	CASSRGTEAFF	TGTGCCAGCTCTCGGGGGACTGAAGCTTTCTTT
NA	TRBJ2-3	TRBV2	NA	CASREEGDTQYF	TGTGCCAGCAGAGAGGAGGGGGATACGCAGTATTTT
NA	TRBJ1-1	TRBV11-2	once	CASSELTGRNTEAFF	TGTGCCAGCAGCGAACTTACAGGGAGGAACACTGAAGCTTTCTTT
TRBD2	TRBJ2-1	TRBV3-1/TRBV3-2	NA	CASSSRLAPFTEQFF	TGTGCCAGCAGCTCCCGACTAGCCCCCTTTACTGAGCAGTTCTTC
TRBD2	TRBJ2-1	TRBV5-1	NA	CASGTSGYNEQFF	TGCGCCAGCGGGACTAGCGGTTACAATGAGCAGTTCTTC
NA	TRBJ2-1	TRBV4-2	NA	CASSQDRQDNEQFF	TGTGCCAGCAGCCAAGATCGCCAGGACAATGAGCAGTTCTTC
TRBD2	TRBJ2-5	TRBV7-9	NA	CASSITSGRLQETQYF	TGTGCCAGCAGCATAACTAGCGGGAGGCTTCAAGAGACCCAGTACTTC
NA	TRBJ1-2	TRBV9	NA	CASSVGSGSYYGYTF	TGTGCCAGCAGCGTAGGGTCAGGGTCATATTATGGCTACACCTTC
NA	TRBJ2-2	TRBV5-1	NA	CASSLRQVTGELFF	TGCGCCAGCAGCCTACGACAGGTCACCGGGGAGCTGTTTTTT
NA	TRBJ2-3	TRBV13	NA	CASSLVGADTQYF	TGTGCCAGCAGCTTAGTGGGAGCAGATACGCAGTATTTT
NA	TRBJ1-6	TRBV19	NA	CASSREGGSPLHF	TGTGCCAGTAGTCGGGAAGGGGGTTCACCCCTCCACTTT
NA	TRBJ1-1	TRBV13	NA	CASSLGTRGYEAFF	TGTGCCAGCAGCTTAGGGACTCGGGGGTATGAAGCTTTCTTT
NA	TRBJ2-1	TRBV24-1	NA	CATSDSFLYNEQFF	TGTGCCACCAGTGATTCGTTCCTCTACAATGAGCAGTTCTTC
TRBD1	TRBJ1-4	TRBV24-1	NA	CATSHRGSANEKLFF	TGTGCCACCAGTCACAGGGGTTCGGCTAATGAAAAACTGTTTTTT
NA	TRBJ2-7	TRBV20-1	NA	CSASRGTNTYEQYF	TGCAGTGCTAGTAGGGGGACCAACACCTACGAGCAGTACTTC
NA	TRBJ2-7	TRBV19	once	CASSLLAGHTYEQYF	TGTGCCAGTAGTCTGCTGGCAGGTCATACCTACGAGCAGTACTTC
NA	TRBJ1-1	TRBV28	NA	CVSRSRVPEAFF	TGTGTCTCGAGAAGCAGGGTCCCTGAAGCTTTCTTT
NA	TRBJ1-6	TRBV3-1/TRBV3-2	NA	CASRTDSQGSPLHF	TGTGCCAGCAGGACGGACTCTCAAGGGTCACCCCTCCACTTT
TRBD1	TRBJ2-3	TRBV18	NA	CASSDRGTDTQYF	TGTGCCAGCTCAGACAGGGGCACAGATACGCAGTATTTT
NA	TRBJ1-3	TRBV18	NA	CASSQQDPSGNTIYF	TGTGCCAGCTCACAACAGGACCCCTCTGGAAACACCATATATTTT
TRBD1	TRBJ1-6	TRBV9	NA	CASSPGQPNSPLHF	TGTGCCAGCAGCCCGGGACAGCCAAATTCACCCCTCCACTTT
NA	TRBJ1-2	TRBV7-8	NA	CASSLARNYGYTF	TGTGCCAGCAGCTTAGCCAGAAACTATGGCTACACCTTC
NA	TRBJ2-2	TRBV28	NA	CASSFGRTGELFF	TGTGCCAGCAGTTTTGGGAGAACCGGGGAGCTGTTTTTT
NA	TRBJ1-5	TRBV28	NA	CASRDTLNQPQHF	TGTGCCAGCAGAGACACCCTCAATCAGCCCCAGCATTTT
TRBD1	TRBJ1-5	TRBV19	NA	CASSRQGGDQPQHF	TGTGCCAGTAGTAGACAGGGGGGGGATCAGCCCCAGCATTTT
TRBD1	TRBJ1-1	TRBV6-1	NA	CASSDPGTGNTEAFF	TGTGCCAGCAGTGACCCCGGGACAGGGAACACTGAAGCTTTCTTT